This T cell receptor (beta chain) was retrieved from a study of CD8+ T cells in alopecia areata (dated by TCRdb to between 2017 and 2018). With respect to the entire study: The treated patients took part in an open-label pilot trial in which moderate-to-severe alopecia areata was treated with oral tofacitinib at 5 to 10 mg twice daily. Tofacitinib was given for 6 to 18 months, followed by 6 months of follow-up off drug to assess delayed response and recurrence. Clonality in the scalp was compared among normal scalp (n=4), patchy alopecia areata scalp (n=8), and alopecia totalis/universalis scalp (n=8). Patients on tofacitinib were biopsied at baseline and after 4 and 24 weeks of treatment, and several of the patients also had a later scalp biopsy. Scalp tissue and sorted CD4+ and CD8+ peripheral blood T cells from patchy and totalis/universalis alopecia areata patients and from healthy controls were covered by human TCRbeta sequencing. For the treated patients, the SALT score, which quantifies what percentage of scalp surface area is affected, served as the measure of disease severity. To study T cell clonal expansion in alopecia areata, the researchers applied high-throughput TCRbeta sequencing to both the C3H/HeJ mouse model and human patients. TCRbeta CDR3 regions were amplified by immunoSEQ multiplex PCR using 35 Vbeta forward and 13 Jbeta reverse primers. RNA was extracted with the PAXgene miRNA kit for fixed scalp, the miRNeasy kit for PBMCs, and the RNeasy kit for mouse skin.

Study-level results and caveats: During tofacitinib treatment, many expanded lesional clones remained in scalp and blood, and this persistence may partly explain relapse after treatment is stopped. Resident alphabeta T cells in normal human skin are also sequenced, complicating scalp TCR repertoire analysis, unlike mouse skin dominated by gammadelta T cells. Shared TCR sequences between patients were less evident than in mice, which may be partly attributable to HLA diversity in the patient population. Tofacitinib significantly lowered scalp clonality and the number of expanded CD8+ clones among the top 100 scalp clones. Compared with normal scalp, lesional scalp had higher clonality and more expanded CD8+ clones, particularly in alopecia totalis/universalis, a pattern that suggests antigenic drive. The treated cohort was small, with a single nonresponder, so links between baseline CD8+ expansion and response need larger studies.

Looking up the germline V gene yields CDR1 SGHDT and CDR2 YYEEEE. Cut back by 0 bases and 0 bases, the V and J ends lie 6 bases apart. The CDR3 goes from the cysteine to the phenylalanine over 14 residues. Only CDR3 DNA is held: 42 bases, read in frame from base 1. This clone was counted a few times. Its recognized antigen is unknown. Per-base quality was not reported, and no clone a single base away is much larger than it. Taken with the paper, the label for treatment or condition translates to: oral pan-JAK inhibitor, 5-10 mg twice daily. Lesional scalp punch biopsies and peripheral blood were obtained from alopecia areata patients. PBMCs were separated by density centrifugation and stained for CD3, CD4 and CD8, after which CD4+ and CD8+ T cells were sorted on a FACSAria. The library was built by means of the immunoSEQ multiplex PCR assay. To provide template for TCR sequencing, every sample had RNA extracted and reverse transcribed into cDNA. SuperScript III was used to make first-strand cDNA, primed with a 2:1 mix of oligo-dT and random hexamers. Amplification bias was assessed with a synthetic immune receptor repertoire, and residual bias was removed computationally. Concerning the study's data processing: Raw reads were preprocessed to remove errors, and CDR3 was defined according to IMGT conventions as the region from the conserved cysteine to phenylalanine. Clonality was calculated as 1 minus Shannon entropy normalized by log2 of the number of productive unique TCRs. Scalp TCRbeta sequences were cross-referenced with sorted blood CD4 and CD8 repertoires so that the CD4 or CD8 identity of scalp clones could be inferred. The clones in this table, taken by TCRdb from immuneACCESS, are in-frame only. Not every clone is retained; where verified, under half of the shortfall comes from an unresolved V gene, and the cause of the rest is unknown. V and J calls and clone size are copied from that table; D and trimming were computed from the DNA. The sample includes hundreds of thousands of clones, with about 60% observed a single time. The leading ten clones occupy more than 0.85% of the sample.

The chain links TRBV5-6 with TRBJ1-1, with no confidently assigned D gene. The sequence came from a human donor with alopecia areata. The source was CD4+ T cells sorted from blood, collected between weeks 51 and 54, from a patient treated with tofacitinib. The nucleotide sequence is TGTGCCAGCAGCTTGGAACGGATGAACACTGAAGCTTTCTTT. It is translated as CASSLERMNTEAFF.